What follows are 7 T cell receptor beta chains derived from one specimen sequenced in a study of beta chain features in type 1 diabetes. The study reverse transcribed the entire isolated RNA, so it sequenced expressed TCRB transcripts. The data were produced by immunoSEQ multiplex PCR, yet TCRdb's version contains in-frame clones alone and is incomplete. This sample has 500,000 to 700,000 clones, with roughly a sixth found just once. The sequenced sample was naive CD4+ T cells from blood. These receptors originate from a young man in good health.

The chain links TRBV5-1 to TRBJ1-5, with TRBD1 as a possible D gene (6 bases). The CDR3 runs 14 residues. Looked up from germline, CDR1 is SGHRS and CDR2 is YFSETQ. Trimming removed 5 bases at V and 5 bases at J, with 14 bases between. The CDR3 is CASRQGPRDQPQHF. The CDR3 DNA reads TGCGCCAGCAGACAGGGCCCACGGGATCAGCCCCAGCATTTT.

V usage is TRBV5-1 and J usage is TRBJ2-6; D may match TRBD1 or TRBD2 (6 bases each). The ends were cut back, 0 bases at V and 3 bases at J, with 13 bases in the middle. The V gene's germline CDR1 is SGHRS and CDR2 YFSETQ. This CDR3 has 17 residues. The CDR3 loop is CASSLERGAGGANVLTF. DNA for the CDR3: TGCGCCAGCAGCTTGGAAAGGGGGGCTGGTGGGGCCAACGTCCTGACTTTC.

The CDR3 spells CSGQGEDTQYF. Here the CDR3 DNA reads TGCAGCGGACAGGGTGAAGATACGCAGTATTTT. V and J are TRBV20-1 and TRBJ2-3; 8 bases align to TRBD1. The CDR3 consists of 11 residues. CDR1 and CDR2 from the germline V gene are DFQATT and SNEGSKA (reference sequence).

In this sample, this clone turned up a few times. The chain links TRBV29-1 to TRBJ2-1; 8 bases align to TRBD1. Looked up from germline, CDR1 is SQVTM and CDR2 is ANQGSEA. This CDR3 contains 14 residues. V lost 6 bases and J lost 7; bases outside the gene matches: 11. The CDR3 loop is CSVTPRGRTNEQFF. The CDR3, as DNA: TGCAGCGTAACTCCCAGGGGGCGTACGAATGAGCAGTTCTTC.

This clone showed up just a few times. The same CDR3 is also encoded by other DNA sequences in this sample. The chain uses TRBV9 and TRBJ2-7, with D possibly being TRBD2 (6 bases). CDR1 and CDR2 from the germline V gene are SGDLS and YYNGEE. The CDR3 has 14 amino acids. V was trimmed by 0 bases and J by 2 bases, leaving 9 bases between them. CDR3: CASSVGREPYEQYF. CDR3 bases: TGTGCCAGCAGCGTAGGGAGGGAGCCCTACGAGCAGTACTTC. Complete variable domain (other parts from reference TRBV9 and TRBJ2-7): DSGVTQTPKHLITATGQRVTLRCSPRSGDLSVYWYQQSLDQGLQFLIQYYNGEERAKGNILERFSAQQFPDLHSELNLSSLELGDSALYFCASSVGREPYEQYFGPGTRLTVT.

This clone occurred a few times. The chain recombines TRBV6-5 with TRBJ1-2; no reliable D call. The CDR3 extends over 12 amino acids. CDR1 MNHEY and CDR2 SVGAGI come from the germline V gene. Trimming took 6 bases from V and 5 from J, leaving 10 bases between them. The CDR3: CASSRNKYGYTF. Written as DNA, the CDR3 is TGTGCCAGCAGCCGAAATAAGTATGGCTACACCTTC.

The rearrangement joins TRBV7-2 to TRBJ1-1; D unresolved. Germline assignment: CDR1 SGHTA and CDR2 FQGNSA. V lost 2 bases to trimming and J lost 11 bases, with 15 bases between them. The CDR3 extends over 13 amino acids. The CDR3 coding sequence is TGTGCCAGCAGCTTACCTCTCGGCCTGTCGGCTTTCTTT. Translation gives CASSLPLGLSAFF.